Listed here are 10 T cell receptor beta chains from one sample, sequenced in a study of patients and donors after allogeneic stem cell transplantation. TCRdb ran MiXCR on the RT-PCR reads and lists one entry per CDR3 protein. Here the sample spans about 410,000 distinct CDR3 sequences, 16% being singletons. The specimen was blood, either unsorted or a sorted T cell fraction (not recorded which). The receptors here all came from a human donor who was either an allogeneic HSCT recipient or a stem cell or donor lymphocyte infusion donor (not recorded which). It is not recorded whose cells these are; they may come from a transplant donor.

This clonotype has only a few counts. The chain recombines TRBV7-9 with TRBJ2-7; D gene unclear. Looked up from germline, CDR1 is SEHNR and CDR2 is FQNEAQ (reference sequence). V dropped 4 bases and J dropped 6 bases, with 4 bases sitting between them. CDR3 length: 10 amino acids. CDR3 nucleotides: TGTGCCAGCAGCTCCGCCGAGCAGTACTTC. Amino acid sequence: CASSSAEQYF.

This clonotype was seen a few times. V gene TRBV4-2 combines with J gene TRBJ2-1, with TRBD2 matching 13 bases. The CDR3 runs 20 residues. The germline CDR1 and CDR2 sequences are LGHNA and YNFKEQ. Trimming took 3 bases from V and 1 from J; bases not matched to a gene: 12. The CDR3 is CASSHGTSGENRGSYNEQFF. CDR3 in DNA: TGTGCCAGCAGCCACGGGACTAGCGGGGAGAACAGGGGGTCCTACAATGAGCAGTTCTTC.

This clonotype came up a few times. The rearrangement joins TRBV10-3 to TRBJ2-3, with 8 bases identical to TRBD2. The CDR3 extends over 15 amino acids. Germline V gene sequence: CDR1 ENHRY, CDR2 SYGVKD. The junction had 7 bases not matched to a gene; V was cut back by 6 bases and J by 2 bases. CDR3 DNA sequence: TGTGCCATCAGAAGCGCGGGAGGAAACACAGATACGCAGTATTTT. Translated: CAIRSAGGNTDTQYF.

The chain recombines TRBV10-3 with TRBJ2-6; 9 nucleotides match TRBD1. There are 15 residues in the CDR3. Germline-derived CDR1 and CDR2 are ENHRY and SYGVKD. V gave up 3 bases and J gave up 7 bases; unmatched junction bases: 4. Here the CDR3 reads CAISDGTGLANVLTF. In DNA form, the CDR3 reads TGTGCCATCAGTGATGGGACAGGGTTAGCCAACGTCCTGACTTTC.

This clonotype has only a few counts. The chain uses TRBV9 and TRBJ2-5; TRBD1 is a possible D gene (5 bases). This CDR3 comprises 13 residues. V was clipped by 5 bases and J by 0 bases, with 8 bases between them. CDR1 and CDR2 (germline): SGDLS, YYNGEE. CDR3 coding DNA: TGTGCCAGCAGGGACAAGTACCAAGAGACCCAGTACTTC. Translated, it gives CASRDKYQETQYF.

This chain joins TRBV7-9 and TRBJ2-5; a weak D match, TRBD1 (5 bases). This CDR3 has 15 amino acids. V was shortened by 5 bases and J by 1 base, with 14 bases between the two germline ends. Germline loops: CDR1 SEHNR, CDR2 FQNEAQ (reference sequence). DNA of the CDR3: TGTGCCAGCAGCCGCCGACAGACAACCCAAGAGACCCAGTACTTC. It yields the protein CASSRRQTTQETQYF.

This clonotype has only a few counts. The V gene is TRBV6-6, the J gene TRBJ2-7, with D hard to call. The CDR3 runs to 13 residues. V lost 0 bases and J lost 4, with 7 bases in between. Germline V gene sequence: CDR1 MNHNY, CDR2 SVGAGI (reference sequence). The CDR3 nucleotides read TGTGCCAGCAGTTACTCGATTTTTTACGAGCAGTACTTC. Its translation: CASSYSIFYEQYF.

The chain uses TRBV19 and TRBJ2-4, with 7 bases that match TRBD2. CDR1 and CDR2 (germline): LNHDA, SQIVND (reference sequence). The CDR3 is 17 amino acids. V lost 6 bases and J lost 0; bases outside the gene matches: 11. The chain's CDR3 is CASRPSEGTTAKNIQYF. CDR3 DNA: TGTGCCAGTAGACCTTCTGAGGGGACTACAGCCAAAAACATTCAGTACTTC.

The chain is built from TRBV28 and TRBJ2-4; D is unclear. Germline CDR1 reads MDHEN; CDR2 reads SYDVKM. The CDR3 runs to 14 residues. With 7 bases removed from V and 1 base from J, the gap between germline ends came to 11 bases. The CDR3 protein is CASTLRLAKNIQYF. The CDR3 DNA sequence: TGTGCCAGCACCCTCCGGCTGGCCAAAAACATTCAGTACTTC.

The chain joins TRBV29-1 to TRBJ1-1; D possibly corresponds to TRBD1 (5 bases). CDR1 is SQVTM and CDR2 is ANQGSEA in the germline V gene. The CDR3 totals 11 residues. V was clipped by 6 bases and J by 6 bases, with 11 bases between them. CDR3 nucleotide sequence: TGCAGCGTGGGGGACGGCGCTGAAGCTTTCTTT. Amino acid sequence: CSVGDGAEAFF.